This T cell receptor (beta chain) originates from a study of blood T cell repertoires in COVID-19. Study-level information: Samples representing acute and convalescent COVID-19 were sourced from the United States, Italy and Spain.

This CDR3 contains 15 residues. Germline trimming cut 6 bases from V and 2 bases from J; bases unmatched to any gene: 8. Germline V CDR1 and CDR2: MNHEY, SVGAGI. A single count supports this clone. How the authors handled the data: Estimation of nucleated cell counts was performed using reference gene primer amplification. Using immunoSEQ multiplex PCR, the repertoire was profiled, and TCRdb retains in-frame clones only, with some absent. The DNA was the basis for D and trimming; V, J and clone size are from that table. The sample lists about 260,000 clones, over 75% occurring once. Source material: peripheral blood. The chain is built from TRBV6-5 and TRBJ2-7; 9 bases map to TRBD1. The origin of this receptor is a human donor in a cohort sampled during active COVID-19. The CDR3 DNA follows: TGTGCCAGCAGGGACAGGGGTGGCCCTCCCTACGAGCAGTACTTC. It codes for CASRDRGGPPYEQYF.